The clone carrying this TCR beta chain was seen many times. Its antigen is undetermined. The read terminates 3 residues before the CDR3 end, so the remaining end is supplied by the germline J gene. The data belong to a study of T cell clonality in common variable immunodeficiency. Notes on the study in general: Fewer deletions and N-nucleotide insertions were reportedly seen in common variable immunodeficiency TCR beta sequences. CVID subjects shared fewer TCRbeta clones than healthy controls did.

The CDR3 contains 15 residues. Germline assignment: CDR1 MNHNS and CDR2 SASEGT. The J segment lost 5 bases and the V segment lost 4 bases, leaving 6 bases of the junction unmatched. Blood samples were heparinized, about 4.5 to 8.5 ml per donor. Profiling relied on immunoSEQ multiplex PCR, and the TCRdb table lists in-frame clones only, not all of them. The sample is made up of more than 30,000 clones, none counted only once. The TCR originated in a person aged 18-70 years in good health. The rearrangement links TRBV6-1 to TRBJ2-3; 10 bases map to TRBD1. The source material was peripheral blood mononuclear cells. CDR3 amino acids: CASSGGQGLGDTQYF. The part of the CDR3 DNA that was read is TGTGCCAGCAGTGGGGGACAGGGGTTGGGAGATACG.